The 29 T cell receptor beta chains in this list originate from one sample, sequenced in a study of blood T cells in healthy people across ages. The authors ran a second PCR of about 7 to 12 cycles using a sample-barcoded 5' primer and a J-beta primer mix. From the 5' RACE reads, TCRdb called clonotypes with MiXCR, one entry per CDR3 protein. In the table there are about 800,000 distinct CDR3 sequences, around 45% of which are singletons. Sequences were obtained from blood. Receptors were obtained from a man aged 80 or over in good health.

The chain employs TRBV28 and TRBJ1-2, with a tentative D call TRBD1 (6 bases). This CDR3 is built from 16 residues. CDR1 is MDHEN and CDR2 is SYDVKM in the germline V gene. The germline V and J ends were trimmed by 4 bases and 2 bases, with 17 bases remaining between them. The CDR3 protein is CASSWPVTGRNYGYTF. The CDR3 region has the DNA TGTGCCAGCAGTTGGCCCGTGACAGGACGCAACTATGGCTACACCTTC.

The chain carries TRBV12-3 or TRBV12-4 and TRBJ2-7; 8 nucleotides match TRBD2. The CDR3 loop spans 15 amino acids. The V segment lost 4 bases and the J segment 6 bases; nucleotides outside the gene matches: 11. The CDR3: CASSSYLGRAGEQYF. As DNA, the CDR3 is TGTGCCAGCAGTTCTTATCTCGGGAGGGCCGGCGAGCAGTACTTC.

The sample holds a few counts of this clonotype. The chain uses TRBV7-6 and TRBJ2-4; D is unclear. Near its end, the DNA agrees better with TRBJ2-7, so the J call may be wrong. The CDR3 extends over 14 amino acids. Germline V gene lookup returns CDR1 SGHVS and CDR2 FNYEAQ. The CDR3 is CASSLKELPYEQYF. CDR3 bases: TGTGCCAGCAGCTTGAAGGAACTCCCCTACGAGCAGTACTTC.

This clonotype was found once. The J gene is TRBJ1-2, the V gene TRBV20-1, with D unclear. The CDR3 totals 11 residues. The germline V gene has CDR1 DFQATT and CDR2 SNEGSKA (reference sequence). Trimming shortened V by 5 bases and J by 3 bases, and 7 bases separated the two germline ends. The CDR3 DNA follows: TGCAGTGCTTACGACCACTATGGCTACACCTTC. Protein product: CSAYDHYGYTF.

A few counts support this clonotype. DNA of the CDR3: TGTGCCAGCAGCAACAGCGGGAGGGCATTTGATGAGCAGTTCTTC. Protein sequence: CASSNSGRAFDEQFF. The V gene is TRBV7-2, the J gene TRBJ2-1; 10 positions match TRBD2. This CDR3 has 15 amino acids. In germline, CDR1 is SGHTA, CDR2 FQGNSA. Trimming at V came to 5 bases and at J to 8 bases, leaving 9 bases not matched to a gene.

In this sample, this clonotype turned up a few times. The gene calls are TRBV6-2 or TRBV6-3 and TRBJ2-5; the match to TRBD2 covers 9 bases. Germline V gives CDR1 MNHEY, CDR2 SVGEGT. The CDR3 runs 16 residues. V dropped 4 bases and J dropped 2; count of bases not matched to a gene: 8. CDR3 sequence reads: CASSFQMTSGQETQYF. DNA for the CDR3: TGTGCCAGCAGTTTTCAGATGACTAGCGGACAAGAGACCCAGTACTTC.

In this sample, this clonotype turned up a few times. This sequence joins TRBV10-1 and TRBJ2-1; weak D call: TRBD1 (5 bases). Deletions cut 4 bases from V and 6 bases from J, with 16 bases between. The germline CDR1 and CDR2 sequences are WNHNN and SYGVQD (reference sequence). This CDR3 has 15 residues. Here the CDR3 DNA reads TGCGCCAGCAGTGTGGGTGGTCAGGGCGCCAATGAGCAGTTCTTC. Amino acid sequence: CASSVGGQGANEQFF.

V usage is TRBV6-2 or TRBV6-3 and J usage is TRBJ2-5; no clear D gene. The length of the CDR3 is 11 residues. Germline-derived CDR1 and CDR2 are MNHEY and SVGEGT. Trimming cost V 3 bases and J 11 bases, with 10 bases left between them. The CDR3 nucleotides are TGTGCCAGCAGTTATCGATCAGAGCAGTACTTC. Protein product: CASSYRSEQYF.

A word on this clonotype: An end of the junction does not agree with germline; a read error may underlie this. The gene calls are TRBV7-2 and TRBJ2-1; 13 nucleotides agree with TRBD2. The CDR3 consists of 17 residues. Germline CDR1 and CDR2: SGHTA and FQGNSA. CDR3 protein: CASSLRGLAGDWNVQFF. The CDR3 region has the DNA TGTGCCAGCAGCTTACGTGGACTAGCGGGAGACTGGAATGTGCAGTTCTTC.

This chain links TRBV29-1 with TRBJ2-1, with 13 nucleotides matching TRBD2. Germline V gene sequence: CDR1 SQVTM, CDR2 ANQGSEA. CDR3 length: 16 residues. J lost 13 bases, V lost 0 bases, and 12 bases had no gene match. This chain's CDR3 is CSVEDRTSGGLPPQFF. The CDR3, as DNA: TGCAGCGTTGAAGATAGGACTAGCGGGGGACTTCCCCCCCAGTTCTTC.

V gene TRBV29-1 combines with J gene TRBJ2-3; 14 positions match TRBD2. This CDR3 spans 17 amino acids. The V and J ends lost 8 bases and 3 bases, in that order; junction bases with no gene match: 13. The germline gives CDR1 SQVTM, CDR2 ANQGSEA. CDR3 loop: CSHEGGTSGRYTDTQYF. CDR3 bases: TGCAGCCACGAAGGTGGGACTAGCGGGAGATATACAGATACGCAGTATTTT.

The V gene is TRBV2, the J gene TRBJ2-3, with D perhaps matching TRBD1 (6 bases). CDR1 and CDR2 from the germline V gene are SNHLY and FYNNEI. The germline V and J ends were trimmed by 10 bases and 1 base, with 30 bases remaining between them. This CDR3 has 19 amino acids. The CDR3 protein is CAITQGGPGKTRGTDTQYF. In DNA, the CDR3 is TGTGCCATCACCCAAGGGGGTCCGGGAAAAACGCGAGGCACAGATACGCAGTATTTT. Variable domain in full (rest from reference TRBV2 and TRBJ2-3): EPEVTQTPSHQVTQMGQEVILRCVPISNHLYFYWYRQILGQKVEFLVSFYNNEISEKSEIFDDQFSVERPDGSNFTLKIRSTKLEDSAMYFCAITQGGPGKTRGTDTQYFGPGTRLTVL.

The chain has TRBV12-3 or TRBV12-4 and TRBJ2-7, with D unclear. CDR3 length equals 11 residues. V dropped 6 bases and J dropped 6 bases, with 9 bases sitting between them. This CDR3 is CASSQSAEQYF. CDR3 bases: TGTGCCAGCAGCCAATCGGCCGAGCAGTACTTC.

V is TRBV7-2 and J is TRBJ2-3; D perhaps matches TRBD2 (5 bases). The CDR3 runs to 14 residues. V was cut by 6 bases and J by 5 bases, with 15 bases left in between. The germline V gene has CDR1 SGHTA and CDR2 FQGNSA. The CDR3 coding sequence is TGTGCCAGCAGAGTCTCCCCCGGGGAAGATACGCAGTATTTT. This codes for CASRVSPGEDTQYF.

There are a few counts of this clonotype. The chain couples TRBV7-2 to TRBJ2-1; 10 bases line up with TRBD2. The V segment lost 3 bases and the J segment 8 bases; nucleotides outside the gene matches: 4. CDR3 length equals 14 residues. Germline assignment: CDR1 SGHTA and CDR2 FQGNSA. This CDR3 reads CASSFEREGYEQFF. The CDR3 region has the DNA TGTGCCAGCAGCTTTGAGCGGGAGGGGTATGAGCAGTTCTTC.

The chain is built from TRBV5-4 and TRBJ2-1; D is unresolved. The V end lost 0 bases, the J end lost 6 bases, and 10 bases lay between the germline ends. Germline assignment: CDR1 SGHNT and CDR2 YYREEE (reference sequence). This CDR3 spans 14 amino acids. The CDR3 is CASSLGGSFNEQFF. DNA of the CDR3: TGTGCCAGCAGCTTGGGCGGCAGTTTCAATGAGCAGTTCTTC.

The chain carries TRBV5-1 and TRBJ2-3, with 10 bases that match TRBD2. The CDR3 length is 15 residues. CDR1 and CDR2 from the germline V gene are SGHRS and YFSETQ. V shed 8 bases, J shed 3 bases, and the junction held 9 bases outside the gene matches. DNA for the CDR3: TGCGCCAGTAAGGGAAGGACTAGCGGTACAGATACGCAGTATTTT. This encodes CASKGRTSGTDTQYF.

CDR3 DNA sequence: TGTGCCAGCAGTCAAGACAGGGGGTTGTACTTC. This encodes CASSQDRGLYF. The chain joins TRBV2 to TRBJ2-4, with 9 positions matching TRBD1. The CDR3 has 11 residues. Losses at the gene ends were 5 bases for V and 15 bases for J; bases not matched to a gene: 5. The germline CDR1 and CDR2 sequences are SNHLY and FYNNEI.

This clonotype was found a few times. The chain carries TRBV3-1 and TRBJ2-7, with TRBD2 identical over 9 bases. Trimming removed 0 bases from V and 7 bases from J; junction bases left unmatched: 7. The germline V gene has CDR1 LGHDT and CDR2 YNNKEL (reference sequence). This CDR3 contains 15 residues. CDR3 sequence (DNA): TGTGCCAGCAGCCAAGATAGGACTAGCGTCGATGAGCAGTACTTC. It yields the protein CASSQDRTSVDEQYF.

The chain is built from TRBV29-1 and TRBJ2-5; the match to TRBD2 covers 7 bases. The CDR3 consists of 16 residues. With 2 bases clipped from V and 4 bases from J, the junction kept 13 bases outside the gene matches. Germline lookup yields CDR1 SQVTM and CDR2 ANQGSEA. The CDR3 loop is CSVEFPGGEWRETQYF. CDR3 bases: TGCAGCGTTGAATTTCCTGGGGGGGAATGGAGAGAGACCCAGTACTTC.

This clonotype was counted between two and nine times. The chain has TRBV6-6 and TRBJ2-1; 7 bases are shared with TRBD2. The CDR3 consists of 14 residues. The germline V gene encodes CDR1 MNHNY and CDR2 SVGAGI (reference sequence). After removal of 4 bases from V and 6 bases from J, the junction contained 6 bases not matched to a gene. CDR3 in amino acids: CASSSGLVGNEQFF. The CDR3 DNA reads TGTGCCAGCAGTTCTGGACTAGTCGGCAATGAGCAGTTCTTC.

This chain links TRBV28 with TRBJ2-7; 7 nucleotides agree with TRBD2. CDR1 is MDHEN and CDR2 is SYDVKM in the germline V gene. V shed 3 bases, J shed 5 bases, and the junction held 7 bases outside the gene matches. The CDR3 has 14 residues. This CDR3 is CASSFTGGTDEQYF. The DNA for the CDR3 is TGTGCCAGCAGTTTTACGGGGGGAACCGACGAGCAGTACTTC.

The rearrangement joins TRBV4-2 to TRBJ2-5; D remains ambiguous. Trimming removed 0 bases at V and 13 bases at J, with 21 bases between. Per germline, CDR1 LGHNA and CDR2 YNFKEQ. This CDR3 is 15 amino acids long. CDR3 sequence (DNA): TGTGCCAGCAGCCAAGATGATGGCCAAGGGCGAGGCCGGTACTTC. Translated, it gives CASSQDDGQGRGRYF.

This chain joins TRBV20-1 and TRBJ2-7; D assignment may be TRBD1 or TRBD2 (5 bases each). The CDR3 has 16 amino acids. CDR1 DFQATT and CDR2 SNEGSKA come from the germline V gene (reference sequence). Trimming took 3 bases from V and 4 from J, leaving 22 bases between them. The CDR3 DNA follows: TGCAGTGCTAGGGCGGACATCGCCGGGATTTATTACGAGCAGTACTTC. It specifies CSARADIAGIYYEQYF.

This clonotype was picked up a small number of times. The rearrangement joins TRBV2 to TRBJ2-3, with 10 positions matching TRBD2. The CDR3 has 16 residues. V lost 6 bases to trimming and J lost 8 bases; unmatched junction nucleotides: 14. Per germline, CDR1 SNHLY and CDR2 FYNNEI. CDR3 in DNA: TGTGCCAGCAGCCGATCCTCAAGCGGGGGGGCCAGTACGCAGTATTTT. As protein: CASSRSSSGGASTQYF.

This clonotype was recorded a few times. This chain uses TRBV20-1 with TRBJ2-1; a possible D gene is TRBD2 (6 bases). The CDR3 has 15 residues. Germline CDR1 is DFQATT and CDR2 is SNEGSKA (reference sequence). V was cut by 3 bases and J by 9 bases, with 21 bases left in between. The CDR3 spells CSASQRERGLGEQFF. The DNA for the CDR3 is TGCAGTGCTAGTCAACGGGAGAGGGGCTTGGGTGAGCAGTTCTTC.

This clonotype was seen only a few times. The CDR3 region has the DNA TGTGCCATCGCCGGGACTAGCGGGAGATGGGATGAGCAGTTCTTC. The encoded protein is CAIAGTSGRWDEQFF. The chain carries TRBV10-3 and TRBJ2-1; 14 bases map to TRBD2. This CDR3 is 15 amino acids long. Germline V gene data show CDR1 as ENHRY and CDR2 as SYGVKD. J gave up 8 bases and V 8 bases, and 8 bases lay outside the gene matches.

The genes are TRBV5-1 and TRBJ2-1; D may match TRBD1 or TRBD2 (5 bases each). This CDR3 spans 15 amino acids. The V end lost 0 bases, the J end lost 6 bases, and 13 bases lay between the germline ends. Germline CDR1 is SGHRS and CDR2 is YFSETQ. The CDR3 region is CASSLANEGFNEQFF. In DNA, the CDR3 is TGCGCCAGCAGCTTGGCCAACGAGGGGTTCAATGAGCAGTTCTTC.

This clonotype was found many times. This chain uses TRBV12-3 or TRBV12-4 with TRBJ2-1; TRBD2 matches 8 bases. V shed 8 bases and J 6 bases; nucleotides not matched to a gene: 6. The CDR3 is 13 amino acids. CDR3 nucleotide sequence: TGTGCCAGCGTTCTAGCGGGTTCCAATGAGCAGTTCTTC. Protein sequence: CASVLAGSNEQFF.